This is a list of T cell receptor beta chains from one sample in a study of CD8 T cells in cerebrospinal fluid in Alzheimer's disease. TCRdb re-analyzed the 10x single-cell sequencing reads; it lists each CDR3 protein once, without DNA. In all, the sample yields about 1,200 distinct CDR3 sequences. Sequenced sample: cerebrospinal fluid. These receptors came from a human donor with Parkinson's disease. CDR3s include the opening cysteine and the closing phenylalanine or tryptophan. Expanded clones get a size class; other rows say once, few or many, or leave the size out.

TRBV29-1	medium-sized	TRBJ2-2	CSVVRPGSGELFF
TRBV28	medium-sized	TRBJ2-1	CASSLTGTRFF
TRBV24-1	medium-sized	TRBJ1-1	CATSEGKAGARKAFF
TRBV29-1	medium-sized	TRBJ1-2	CSVIGQKSGLMDGYTF
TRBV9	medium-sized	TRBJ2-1	CASSPITHGSYNEQFF
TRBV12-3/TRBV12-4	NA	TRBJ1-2	CASSNDRVAGYTF
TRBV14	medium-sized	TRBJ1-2	CASSGPPGQGPGYTF
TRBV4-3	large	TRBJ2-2	CASSRVWGGTGELFF
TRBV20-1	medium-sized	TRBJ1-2	CSARDPHTGFAGYTF
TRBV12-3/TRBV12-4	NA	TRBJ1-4	CASSTAGYNRKLFF